The entry below gives a single TCR beta chain sequence along with its context. Its specificity is not known. The CDR3 loop spans 16 amino acids. The V gene's germline CDR1 is LGHNA and CDR2 YNFKEQ. Germline trimming cut 2 bases from V and 5 bases from J; bases unmatched to any gene: 7. The table came from immunoSEQ multiplex PCR; TCRdb's copy has only in-frame clones and leaves some out. The sample lists 90,000 to 95,000 clones; under 90% were seen once. Time point in this sample: baseline, week 1 (first vaccination visit). Treatment described: pre-vaccination baseline after standard-of-care therapy. Patients carried new grade 3 or 4 IDH1-mutant astrocytomas lacking nuclear ATRX. This specimen belongs to a study of a mutant IDH1 vaccine in newly diagnosed glioma. For the study at large: Sex distribution of treated patients was about 62% male and approximately 38% female; mean age was around 40 years. The study's findings and limits: Changes in the top peripheral T cell clonotypes seemingly had no bearing on pseudoprogression.

The gene calls are TRBV4-2 and TRBJ1-5; TRBD1 agrees at 9 bases. The sequencing here drew on PBMCs, taken from a glioma patient treated with radiotherapy, temozolomide or both. The sequence was obtained from a woman in her fifties or sixties with glioma. CDR3 coding DNA: TGTGCCAGCAGCCAACTGCTGGGACAGGGCTATCAGCCCCAGCATTTT. This codes for CASSQLLGQGYQPQHF.